This record covers a single T cell receptor beta chain. Its antigen is still unknown. The data derive from a study of T-cell memory formation after mild COVID-19. In germline, CDR1 is LGHDT, CDR2 YNNKEL (reference sequence). The germline V and J ends were trimmed by 3 bases and 14 bases, with 20 bases remaining between them. The CDR3 runs to 15 residues. From 5'RACE with constant-segment primers came TCR alpha and TCR beta cDNA libraries that carried sample barcodes and UMIs. Each CDR3 protein is one row after TCRdb ran MiXCR on the 5' RACE reads. The sample has 250,000 to 350,000 distinct CDR3 sequences, 15% to 20% seen once. The study, taken as a whole, reports: Later expanders leaned CD4+, whereas day 15 to 85 contracting clones were balanced CD4/CD8.

Sequenced input: PBMCs or a T cell subset sorted from them (not recorded which). The chain recombines TRBV3-1 with TRBJ1-6; D possibly corresponds to TRBD1 (6 bases). The TCR originated in a man between 18 and 35 years old who had mild COVID-19 (a few samples of this study predate the infection). Cell type and time point are not known. CDR3 region: CASSQEWTVRGTLHF. The CDR3, as DNA: TGTGCCAGCAGCCAGGAATGGACAGTCCGGGGGACCCTCCACTTT.